One sample yielded the 2 T cell receptor beta chains listed below, sequenced in a study of cytomegalovirus exposure and HLA in healthy donors. 60 Vbeta and 13 Jbeta primers were used in PCR. The protocol was immunoSEQ multiplex PCR, while the TCRdb copy is restricted to in-frame clones and leaves out a portion. The sample has approximately 100,000 clones, more than 65% seen once; the top ten hold approximately 1.2%. Sample: PBMCs. These receptors came from a woman aged 18-29 years in good health and CMV-seronegative.

This clone was seen only a few times. V is TRBV30 and J is TRBJ1-4; D perhaps matches TRBD1 (5 bases). Germline V CDR1 and CDR2: GTSNPN, SVGIG (reference sequence). V was shortened by 1 base and J by 10 bases, with 19 bases between the two germline ends. The CDR3 runs 15 residues. CDR3 coding DNA: TGTGCCTGGAGTGGGCTCGCGGGGCCGTCCCGAAAACTGTTTTTT. Residues: CAWSGLAGPSRKLFF.

The chain links TRBV19 to TRBJ1-2; 9 bases are a match to TRBD1. This CDR3 has 15 residues. The V gene end was trimmed by 11 bases and the J gene end by 3 bases; junction bases not matched to a gene: 13. In germline, CDR1 is LNHDA, CDR2 SQIVND (reference sequence). The DNA for the CDR3 is TGTGCCGCCCGGGACAGGGACGTATCGGACTATGGCTACACCTTC. It codes for CAARDRDVSDYGYTF.